The 7 T cell receptor beta chains reported below all come from one sample, sequenced in a study of blood T cell repertoires in COVID-19. Measured with immunoSEQ multiplex PCR; TCRdb has only the in-frame clones, and not every one. The sample includes 140,000 or so clones, over 80% of them seen just once. The source material was peripheral blood. The receptors come from a woman between 45 and 65 years old with acute or convalescent COVID-19.

The chain carries TRBV3-1 (or the pseudogene TRBV3-2) and TRBJ1-2; a weak D match, TRBD1 (6 bases). Germline lookup yields CDR1 LGHDT and CDR2 YNNKEL (reference sequence). This CDR3 comprises 15 residues. V was pared by 0 bases and J by 7 bases, with 15 bases between. In DNA, the CDR3 is TGTGCCAGCAGCCAAGATGGGCAGGGGAGAAGTGGCTACACCTTC. Encoded protein: CASSQDGQGRSGYTF.

This clone was found once. The V and J genes are TRBV9 and TRBJ1-1, with D unresolved. This CDR3 contains 13 residues. V was pared by 0 bases and J by 6 bases, with 9 bases between. Germline V gene lookup returns CDR1 SGDLS and CDR2 YYNGEE. The CDR3 region is CASSVGTLAEAFF. The DNA for the CDR3 is TGTGCCAGCAGCGTAGGCACTCTAGCTGAAGCTTTCTTT.

This sequence joins TRBV18 and TRBJ1-1, with 7 bases aligning to TRBD1. The CDR3 has 12 amino acids. Germline V gene sequence: CDR1 KGHSH, CDR2 LQKENI. With V trimmed by 3 bases and J by 8 bases, 3 bases remained unmatched. The CDR3 spells CASSPNRGEAFF. CDR3 nucleotide sequence: TGTGCCAGCTCACCTAACAGGGGAGAAGCTTTCTTT.

This clone was found once. This chain links TRBV27 with TRBJ1-4; 8 bases are shared with TRBD1. Trimming took 4 bases from V and 3 from J; bases not matched to a gene: 10. There are 17 residues in the CDR3. Germline V lookup: CDR1 MNHEY, CDR2 SMNVEV (reference sequence). Here the CDR3 reads CASSSFRPTGANEKLFF. The CDR3 DNA follows: TGTGCCAGCAGTTCCTTCCGCCCGACAGGGGCTAATGAAAAACTGTTTTTT.

The DNA of the CDR3 is TGTGCCAGCAGCTTCAACAGGGGGCTAACTGGGGAGCTGTTTTTT. Translating it yields CASSFNRGLTGELFF. This chain uses TRBV7-7 with TRBJ2-2, with 9 bases matching TRBD1. This CDR3 is built from 15 residues. Germline CDR1 is SSHAT and CDR2 is FNYEAQ (reference sequence). V lost 3 bases, J lost 8 bases, and 7 bases stayed unmatched. Full variable domain (rest looked up from reference TRBV7-7 and TRBJ2-2): GAGVSQSPRYKVTKRGQDVTLRCDPISSHATLYWYQQALGQGPEFLTYFNYEAQPDKSGLPSDRFSAERPEGSISTLTIQRTEQRDSAMYRCASSFNRGLTGELFFGEGSRLTVL.

This clone was seen only once. The rearrangement joins TRBV29-1 to TRBJ1-4, with 7 bases lining up with TRBD1. Germline V lookup: CDR1 SQVTM, CDR2 ANQGSEA. Trimming at V came to 6 bases and at J to 8 bases, leaving 9 bases not matched to a gene. The CDR3 runs 13 residues. DNA of the CDR3: TGCAGCGTCCCCAATTGGACAGGCGAAAAACTGTTTTTT. It is translated as CSVPNWTGEKLFF.

The V gene is TRBV7-2, the J gene TRBJ1-4; possible D gene TRBD1, 5 bases. Trimming took 2 bases from V and 1 from J, leaving 11 bases between them. The germline V gene encodes CDR1 SGHTA and CDR2 FQGNSA. CDR3 length equals 16 residues. CDR3 nucleotide sequence: TGTGCCAGCAGCTTAAAGGAGGGGATAACTAATGAAAAACTGTTTTTT. Its protein product is CASSLKEGITNEKLFF.